This record covers a single TCR beta chain. Antigen unknown. The data were taken from a study of T cell responses to AZD1222 COVID-19 vaccine. General study findings and limits: Clonal diversity may have been underestimated in mostly white British donors. Repertoires were obtained solely post-peak T cell response. Within unmutated variant regions lay the reported targets of nearly half of spike-specific TCRs. Recipients of AZD1222 seropositive at baseline numbered only 5 to 7.

The protocol was immunoSEQ multiplex PCR, while the TCRdb copy is restricted to in-frame clones and leaves out a portion. The repertoire consists of 150,000 or so clones, with just over 85% occurring once and the leading ten covering about a fifth. Deletions cut 5 bases from V and 0 bases from J, with 21 bases between. Germline V gives CDR1 SEHNR, CDR2 FQNEAQ (reference sequence). The CDR3 totals 18 residues. The sequence came from an adult in good health. The specimen comprised peripheral blood, sampled on day 0 of AZD1222 vaccination. This chain links TRBV7-9 with TRBJ2-3, with D perhaps TRBD1 (6 bases). CDR3 in amino acids: CASSLFPTGSVSTDTQYF. CDR3 sequence (DNA): TGTGCCAGCAGCCTCTTCCCGACAGGCAGCGTTAGCACAGATACGCAGTATTTT. The full variable domain, with the rest looked up from reference TRBV7-9 and TRBJ2-3, is DTGVSQNPRHKITKRGQNVTFRCDPISEHNRLYWYRQTLGQGPEFLTYFQNEAQLEKSRLLSDRFSAERPKGSFSTLEIQRTEQGDSAMYLCASSLFPTGSVSTDTQYFGPGTRLTVL.